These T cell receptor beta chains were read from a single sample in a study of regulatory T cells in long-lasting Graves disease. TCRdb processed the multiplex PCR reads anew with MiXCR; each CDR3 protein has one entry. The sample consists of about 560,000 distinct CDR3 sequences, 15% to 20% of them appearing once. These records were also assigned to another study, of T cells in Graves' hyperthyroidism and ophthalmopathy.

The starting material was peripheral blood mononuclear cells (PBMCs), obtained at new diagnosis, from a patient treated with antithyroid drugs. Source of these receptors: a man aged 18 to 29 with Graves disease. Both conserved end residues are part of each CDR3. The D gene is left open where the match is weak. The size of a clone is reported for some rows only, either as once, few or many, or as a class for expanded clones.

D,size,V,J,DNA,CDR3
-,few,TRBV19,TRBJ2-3,TGTGCCAGTAGTTCCGGACAGAGAACGCAGTATTTT,CASSSGQRTQYF
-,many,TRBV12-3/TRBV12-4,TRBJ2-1,TGTGCCAGCAGTTTGGCTACGCTGGTTGAGCAGTTCTTC,CASSLATLVEQFF
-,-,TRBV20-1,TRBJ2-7,TGCAGTGCTAGAGATTACCGAGAGGGGCCCTACGAGCAGTACTTC,CSARDYREGPYEQYF
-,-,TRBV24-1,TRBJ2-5,TGTGCCACCAGTGACCCGAAACAGGGAGGAGAGACCCAGTACTTC,CATSDPKQGGETQYF
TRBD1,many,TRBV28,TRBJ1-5,TGTGCCAGCACCCTCTACAGGGGCCATCAGCCCCAGCATTTT,CASTLYRGHQPQHF
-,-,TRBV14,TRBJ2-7,TGTGCCAGCAGCCAGGTGGGGAGACACTACGAGCAGTACTTC,CASSQVGRHYEQYF
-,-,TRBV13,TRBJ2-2,TGTGCCAGCAGCACGACAGTTCTAGGAGCGGACACCGGGGAGCTGTTTTTT,CASSTTVLGADTGELFF
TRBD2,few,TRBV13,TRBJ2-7,TGTGCCAGCAGCCTAAGACTAGCGGGAGTCACCTACGAGCAGTACTTC,CASSLRLAGVTYEQYF
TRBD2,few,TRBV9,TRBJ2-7,TGTGCCAGCGGGGCTAGCGGGTTTTCCTACGAGCAGTACTTC,CASGASGFSYEQYF
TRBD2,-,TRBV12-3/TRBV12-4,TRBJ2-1,TGTGCCAGCAGCTCGGCAAGCGGGATCTACAATGAGCAGTTCTTC,CASSSASGIYNEQFF
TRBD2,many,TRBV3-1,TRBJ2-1,TGTGCCAGCAGCCAAGAAGGAACTAGCGGGAAAAATGAGCAGTTCTTC,CASSQEGTSGKNEQFF
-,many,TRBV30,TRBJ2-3,TGTGCCCGGACGGTCCTCGGGGGCACAGATACGCAGTATTTT,CARTVLGGTDTQYF
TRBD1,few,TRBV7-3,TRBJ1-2,TGTGCCAGCAGCTCGGGACAGGGCCGGCATGGCTACACCTTC,CASSSGQGRHGYTF
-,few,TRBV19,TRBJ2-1,TGTGCCAGTAGTATAGGCGGGCAGGGTAATGGTGAGCAGTTCTTC,CASSIGGQGNGEQFF
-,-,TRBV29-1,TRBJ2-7,TGCAGCGTAGGGACGGACTCCTACGGGCAGTACTTC,CSVGTDSYGQYF
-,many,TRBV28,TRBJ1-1,TGTGCCAGCAGTTCCGAGGAAGCTTTCTTT,CASSSEEAFF
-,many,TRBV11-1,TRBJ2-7,TGTGCCAGCAGCTTAGCAGGGGACGGATCCTACGAGCAGTACTTC,CASSLAGDGSYEQYF
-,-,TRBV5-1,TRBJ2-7,TGCGCCAGCAGCTCCACACTCTACGAGCAGTACTTC,CASSSTLYEQYF
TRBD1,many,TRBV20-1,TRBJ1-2,TGCAGTGCTAACCAGGGGGGCTATGGCTACACCTTC,CSANQGGYGYTF
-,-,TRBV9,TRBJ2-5,TGTGCCAGCAGCCCGAGAGGGGGGGACAGACTCCAAGAGACCCAGTACTTC,CASSPRGGDRLQETQYF
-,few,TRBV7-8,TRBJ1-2,TGTGCCAGCAGCTTAGGCAGGGGATCTGGCTACACCTTC,CASSLGRGSGYTF
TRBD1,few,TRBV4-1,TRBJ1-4,TGCGCCAGCAGCCAAGATATGGGACAGGGGAGTGAAAAACTGTTTTTT,CASSQDMGQGSEKLFF
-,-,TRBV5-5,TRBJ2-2,TGTGCCAGCAGCTTGGAAGGACAGATGAACGGGGAGCTGTTTTTT,CASSLEGQMNGELFF